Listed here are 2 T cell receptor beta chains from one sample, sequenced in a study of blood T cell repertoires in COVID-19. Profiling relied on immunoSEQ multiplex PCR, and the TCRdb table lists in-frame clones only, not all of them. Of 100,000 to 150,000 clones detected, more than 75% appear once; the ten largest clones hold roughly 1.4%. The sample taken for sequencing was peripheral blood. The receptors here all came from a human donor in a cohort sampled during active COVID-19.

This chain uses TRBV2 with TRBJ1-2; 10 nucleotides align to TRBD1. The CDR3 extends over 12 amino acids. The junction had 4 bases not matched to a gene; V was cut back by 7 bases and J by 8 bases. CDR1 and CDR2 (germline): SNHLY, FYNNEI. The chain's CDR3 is CASTGTGEGYTF. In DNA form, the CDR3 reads TGTGCCAGCACCGGGACAGGGGAGGGCTACACCTTC.

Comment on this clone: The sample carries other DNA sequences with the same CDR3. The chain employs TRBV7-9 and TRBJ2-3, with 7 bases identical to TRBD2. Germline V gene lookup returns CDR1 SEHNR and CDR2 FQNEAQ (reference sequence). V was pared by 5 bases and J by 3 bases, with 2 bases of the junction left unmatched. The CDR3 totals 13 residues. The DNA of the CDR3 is TGTGCCAGCAGCCCGGGAGGTACAGATACGCAGTATTTT. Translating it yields CASSPGGTDTQYF.